This T cell receptor (beta chain) was captured in a study of regulatory T cells in long-lasting Graves disease. The study, taken as a whole, reports: Preferential use of TRBV28, TRBJ1-2 and TRBJ2-5 was seen in persistent disease.

Time point defined: newly diagnosed GD, antithyroid drugs for less than 3 months. PBMCs were the source of the RNA used for TCR sequencing. Arm-PCR of CDR3 regions with iRepertoire HTBI primers generated TCR beta libraries. TCRdb reprocessed the multiplex PCR reads via MiXCR and lists one record per CDR3 protein. The sample has 400,000 to 500,000 distinct CDR3 sequences, less than 20% seen once; the top ten hold about 25%. This clonotype showed up many times. Its cognate antigen is unknown. The CDR3 length is 15 residues. Germline assignment: CDR1 SNHLY and CDR2 FYNNEI. V was clipped by 3 bases and J by 5 bases; unmatched bases: 0. These data were likewise used in another study, on T cells in Graves' hyperthyroidism and ophthalmopathy.

This sample comprised peripheral blood mononuclear cells (PBMCs), obtained at new diagnosis, from a patient treated with antithyroid drugs. J is TRBJ2-2 and V is TRBV2; TRBD2 agrees at 13 bases. This sequence originates from a woman between 18 and 29 years old with Graves disease. CDR3 amino acids: CASSEGLAGTGELFF. CDR3 coding DNA: TGTGCCAGCAGTGAGGGACTAGCGGGAACCGGGGAGCTGTTTTTT.